The 29 T cell receptor beta chains below were found in one sample sequenced in a study of cytomegalovirus exposure and HLA in healthy donors. PCR employed 60 Vbeta and 13 Jbeta primers. Only in-frame clones appear in the TCRdb table, and some are missing; sequencing was by immunoSEQ multiplex PCR. Here the sample spans 130,000 or so clones, 88% being singletons. Sequences were obtained from PBMCs. The receptor source for this set is a woman aged 40 to 55 in good health and CMV-seronegative.

The chain employs TRBV11-3 and TRBJ2-5; a weak D match, TRBD2 (6 bases). Looked up from germline, CDR1 is SGHNT and CDR2 is YENEEA. The CDR3 has 16 residues. V was trimmed by 0 bases and J by 2 bases, leaving 13 bases between them. Here the CDR3 DNA reads TGTGCCAGCAGCTTAGATACTCTCGGGGGACAAGAGACCCAGTACTTC. This gives the protein CASSLDTLGGQETQYF.

The rearrangement joins TRBV18 to TRBJ2-2; D remains unclear. The V end lost 1 base, the J end lost 4 bases, and 16 bases lay between the germline ends. This CDR3 has 17 amino acids. Germline CDR1 KGHSH, CDR2 LQKENI. CDR3 region: CASSPLILVERTGELFF. DNA for the CDR3: TGTGCCAGCTCACCACTCATCCTCGTAGAGCGCACCGGGGAGCTGTTTTTT.

The chain employs TRBV11-3 and TRBJ2-5, with TRBD2 matching 9 bases. The CDR3 loop spans 14 amino acids. Trimming took 8 bases from V and 3 from J; bases not matched to a gene: 7. Germline lookup yields CDR1 SGHNT and CDR2 YENEEA. The CDR3 spells CASSVAGVKETQYF. CDR3 DNA sequence: TGTGCCAGCTCGGTAGCGGGAGTAAAAGAGACCCAGTACTTC.

For this clone: Relative to the germline gene, one junction end is altered; a read error may explain this. The chain links TRBV6-6 to TRBJ1-2; 7 bases agree with TRBD1. Looked up from germline, CDR1 is MNHNY and CDR2 is SVGAGI (reference sequence). CDR3 length equals 16 residues. CDR3 amino acids: CARSFSPGQMNYGYTF. CDR3 sequence (DNA): TGTGCCCGCAGTTTTTCTCCGGGACAGATGAACTATGGCTACACCTTC.

The genes are TRBV27 and TRBJ1-2; TRBD1 matches at 7 bases. Germline V gene sequence: CDR1 MNHEY, CDR2 SMNVEV (reference sequence). The CDR3 loop spans 13 amino acids. V trimming: 0 bases; J trimming: 8 bases; junction bases outside the gene matches: 3. CDR3 sequence (DNA): TGTGCCAGCAGTTTATCGACAGGGAGAGGCTACACCTTC. Amino acids: CASSLSTGRGYTF.

Comment on this clone: Likely a read error: the CDR3 ends without its conserved phenylalanine or tryptophan. This chain joins TRBV6-9 and TRBJ1-1; D perhaps matches TRBD1 (6 bases). The CDR3 is 20 residues long. V shed 4 bases and J shed 2 bases, with 29 bases lying between them. CDR1 is MNHGY, CDR2 SVAAGI, per germline. CDR3 bases: TGTGCCAGCAGTTCCCCGGCGTCCGCCCCGGACCCGACAGGTAACACTGAAGCTTTCCTT. The encoded protein is CASSSPASAPDPTGNTEAFL.

The chain combines TRBV28 with TRBJ1-4; tentative D call: TRBD1 (5 bases). V gave up 0 bases and J gave up 4 bases, with 21 bases separating them. From germline, CDR1 is MDHEN and CDR2 SYDVKM. The CDR3 is 19 residues long. The CDR3 DNA sequence: TGTGCCAGCAGTTTATGGGGGGGAGGCAGGGAGAAGGATAATGAAAAACTGTTTTTT. Encoded protein: CASSLWGGGREKDNEKLFF.

The gene calls are TRBV4-2 and TRBJ2-7; 8 nucleotides align to TRBD2. Germline V gives CDR1 LGHNA, CDR2 YNFKEQ. The CDR3 is made up of 14 amino acids. Trimming cost V 3 bases and J 2 bases; bases outside gene matches: 3. The CDR3 here is CASSQVAGPYEQYF. The CDR3 DNA reads as TGTGCCAGCAGCCAGGTAGCGGGGCCCTACGAGCAGTACTTC.

This clone was seen a single time. The V gene is TRBV6-6, the J gene TRBJ2-3; 8 bases are shared with TRBD1. CDR1 MNHNY and CDR2 SVGAGI come from the germline V gene (reference sequence). With V trimmed by 4 bases and J by 3 bases, 9 bases remained unmatched. The CDR3 is 16 residues long. CDR3 protein: CASSSSAGGRTDTQYF. CDR3 DNA sequence: TGTGCCAGCAGTTCCTCGGCAGGGGGCCGGACAGATACGCAGTATTTT.

This chain joins TRBV5-1 and TRBJ2-7, with 7 positions matching TRBD2. J lost 0 bases, V lost 1 base, and 7 bases had no gene match. Germline assignment: CDR1 SGHRS and CDR2 YFSETQ. The CDR3 length is 16 residues. DNA for the CDR3: TGCGCCAGCAGCTTGTTATCCGGGGGGACCTCCTACGAGCAGTACTTC. Residues: CASSLLSGGTSYEQYF.

The chain has TRBV25-1 and TRBJ1-1; D is undetermined. CDR3 length equals 16 residues. Trimming cost V 3 bases and J 1 base, with 15 bases left between them. CDR1 is MGHDK and CDR2 is SYGVNS in the germline V gene. The CDR3 sequence: CASSDPTAGSNTEAFF. The CDR3 DNA reads as TGTGCCAGCAGTGACCCTACTGCGGGGTCGAACACTGAAGCTTTCTTT.

The genes are TRBV29-1 and TRBJ2-1; 8 nucleotides align to TRBD2. The CDR3 consists of 15 residues. Losses at the gene ends were 6 bases for V and 2 bases for J; bases not matched to a gene: 9. Germline CDR1 and CDR2: SQVTM and ANQGSEA. The CDR3 region has the DNA TGCAGCGTCCTCGGGGCTAGCGGGCCCTACAATGAGCAGTTCTTC. Translated: CSVLGASGPYNEQFF.

This chain joins TRBV7-2 and TRBJ1-1; maybe TRBD1 (5 bases). Germline-derived CDR1 and CDR2 are SGHTA and FQGNSA. The CDR3 contains 14 residues. Trimming left V 5 bases short and J 9 bases short, with 19 bases between. As DNA, the CDR3 is TGTGCCAGCAGCCCAGATTGGGGGGATGGTAAAGCTTTCTTT. Amino acid sequence: CASSPDWGDGKAFF.

This sequence joins TRBV28 and TRBJ1-1; 7 bases are a match to TRBD1. Per the germline V gene, CDR1 is MDHEN and CDR2 is SYDVKM. V lost 5 bases, J lost 1 base, and 10 bases stayed unmatched. This CDR3 is 16 amino acids long. The CDR3: CASSPGGGVRNTEAFF. In nucleotides, the CDR3 is TGTGCCAGCAGTCCTGGAGGGGGCGTGAGGAACACTGAAGCTTTCTTT.

The gene calls are TRBV7-9 and TRBJ2-5; perhaps TRBD1 as D (5 bases). The tail of the sequence fits TRBJ2-7 better, so the J call may be wrong. This CDR3 is 14 amino acids long. The germline gives CDR1 SEHNR, CDR2 FQNEAQ (reference sequence). The CDR3 loop reads CASSSEQAWHEQYF. The DNA of the CDR3 is TGTGCCAGCAGCTCCGAACAGGCTTGGCACGAGCAGTACTTC.

This clone appeared a single time. The chain combines TRBV4-3 with TRBJ2-7; perhaps TRBD2 as D (6 bases). V was shortened by 1 base and J by 6 bases, with 10 bases between the two germline ends. This CDR3 contains 13 residues. CDR1 is LGHNA, CDR2 YSLEER, per germline. In nucleotides, the CDR3 is TGCGCCAGCAGCCAAGGGATGGGGGGCGAGCAGTACTTC. It yields the protein CASSQGMGGEQYF.

J is TRBJ2-7 and V is TRBV5-1; 11 bases match TRBD1. The CDR3 has 15 residues. Germline V gene sequence: CDR1 SGHRS, CDR2 YFSETQ. Trimming removed 4 bases from V and 4 bases from J; junction bases left unmatched: 7. The CDR3: CASSTGQGAPYEQYF. The CDR3 bases are TGCGCCAGCAGCACAGGACAGGGGGCCCCTTACGAGCAGTACTTC. Full variable domain (missing parts from reference TRBV5-1 and TRBJ2-7): KAGVTQTPRYLIKTRGQQVTLSCSPISGHRSVSWYQQTPGQGLQFLFEYFSETQRNKGNFPGRFSGRQFSNSRSEMNVSTLELGDSALYLCASSTGQGAPYEQYFGPGTRLTVT.

Notes on this clone: The identical CDR3 is also encoded by other nucleotide sequences in the sample. The rearrangement joins TRBV5-1 to TRBJ2-2, with D tentatively TRBD2 (6 bases). The germline V gene encodes CDR1 SGHRS and CDR2 YFSETQ. Deletions cut 1 base from V and 2 bases from J, with 9 bases between. This CDR3 is built from 15 residues. CDR3 region: CASSLSGTNTGELFF. In DNA form, the CDR3 reads TGCGCCAGCAGCTTGAGTGGGACTAACACCGGGGAGCTGTTTTTT.

A single count supports this clone. This sequence joins TRBV28 and TRBJ1-3, with D possibly being TRBD1 (5 bases). Germline values: CDR1 MDHEN, CDR2 SYDVKM. The germline V and J ends were trimmed by 6 bases and 3 bases, with 15 bases remaining between them. The CDR3 loop spans 15 amino acids. The CDR3 spells CASRRDREGGNTIYF. In DNA form, the CDR3 reads TGTGCCAGCAGGAGGGACCGGGAGGGTGGAAACACCATATATTTT.

V gene TRBV4-1 combines with J gene TRBJ2-3; TRBD1 is a possible D gene (5 bases). The germline V gene has CDR1 MGHRA and CDR2 YSYEKL. The CDR3 has 17 amino acids. The V and J ends lost 3 bases and 4 bases respectively, with 20 bases between them. For the CDR3, the DNA is TGCGCCAGCAGCCAGGGGCTCCTTATGCCGATGGCAGATACGCAGTATTTT. The encoded protein is CASSQGLLMPMADTQYF.

This clone appeared once. The rearrangement joins TRBV30 to TRBJ2-7; unclear D gene. This CDR3 has 12 residues. V lost 1 base and J lost 5, with 9 bases in between. CDR1 GTSNPN and CDR2 SVGIG come from the germline V gene (reference sequence). CDR3 loop: CAWSGGSHEQYF. The DNA of the CDR3 is TGTGCCTGGAGTGGCGGCAGCCACGAGCAGTACTTC.

The V and J genes are TRBV7-8 and TRBJ2-7; no firm D call. Trimming left V 5 bases short and J 0 bases short, with 14 bases between. CDR3 length equals 15 residues. Germline values: CDR1 SGHVS, CDR2 FQNEAQ. The DNA of the CDR3 is TGTGCCAGCAGCCTATTGCGCGTCGACTCCTACGAGCAGTACTTC. Residues: CASSLLRVDSYEQYF.

V gene TRBV6-5 combines with J gene TRBJ2-5; TRBD1 might be the D (6 bases). CDR1 is MNHEY and CDR2 is SVGAGI in the germline V gene. CDR3 size: 13 residues. Between the trimmed V and J ends, which lost 6 bases and 4 bases, there was a span of 12 bases. The CDR3 region is CASSPTGAETQYF. CDR3 DNA sequence: TGTGCCAGCAGCCCGACAGGAGCAGAGACCCAGTACTTC.

The V gene is TRBV7-9, the J gene TRBJ1-2, with D tentatively TRBD1 (6 bases). The germline CDR1 and CDR2 sequences are SEHNR and FQNEAQ (reference sequence). V shed 3 bases and J shed 5 bases, with 13 bases lying between them. The CDR3 loop spans 14 amino acids. CDR3 DNA sequence: TGTGCCAGCAGCTTGCAGGGGATTGGATATGGCTACACCTTC. This sequence encodes CASSLQGIGYGYTF.

V gene TRBV7-9 combines with J gene TRBJ2-2; 9 bases are shared with TRBD1. The CDR3 has 16 amino acids. Per the germline V gene, CDR1 is SEHNR and CDR2 is FQNEAQ (reference sequence). V lost 5 bases to trimming and J lost 4 bases; unmatched junction nucleotides: 8. The CDR3 nucleotides are TGTGCCAGCAGCACTGGACCGACAGGGGGCACCGGGGAGCTGTTTTTT. Amino acid sequence: CASSTGPTGGTGELFF.

The V call is TRBV5-1, the J call TRBJ1-4; D remains ambiguous. V shed 2 bases and J shed 3 bases, with 8 bases lying between them. The germline V gene has CDR1 SGHRS and CDR2 YFSETQ. This CDR3 is 14 amino acids long. CDR3 amino acids: CASSFSSANEKLFF. The CDR3 nucleotides are TGCGCCAGCAGCTTTTCTAGCGCTAATGAAAAACTGTTTTTT.

This chain connects TRBV18 to TRBJ1-2, with 8 bases that match TRBD1. The CDR3 loop spans 14 amino acids. Per germline, CDR1 KGHSH and CDR2 LQKENI. With V trimmed by 3 bases and J by 2 bases, 2 bases remained unmatched. The CDR3 sequence is CASSPDRVNYGYTF. The CDR3 region has the DNA TGTGCCAGCTCACCGGACAGGGTAAACTATGGCTACACCTTC.

Concerning this clone: The germline gene is not matched at one end of the junction; a read error may be the cause. V usage is TRBV7-7 and J usage is TRBJ2-1, with D possibly matching TRBD2 (6 bases). The CDR3 runs 15 residues. CDR1 and CDR2 from the germline V gene are SSHAT and FNYEAQ (reference sequence). CDR3 in amino acids: CASSFQAGPVSEQFF. The CDR3 DNA sequence: TGTGCTAGCAGCTTCCAAGCGGGTCCGGTGTCGGAGCAGTTCTTC.

The chain employs TRBV10-3 and TRBJ2-2; 8 bases line up with TRBD2. Germline V gene sequence: CDR1 ENHRY, CDR2 SYGVKD. Losses at the gene ends were 6 bases for V and 3 bases for J; bases not matched to a gene: 15. CDR3 length: 18 residues. The CDR3 spells CAIRDGLGSGKDTGELFF. The CDR3 DNA reads TGTGCCATCAGAGATGGGTTGGGTAGCGGGAAAGACACCGGGGAGCTGTTTTTT.